This T cell receptor (beta chain) was documented in a study of CD8+ T cells in alopecia areata. Extraction of RNA preceded its reverse transcription into cDNA, which served as the sequencing template. The method was immunoSEQ multiplex PCR; TCRdb's version includes in-frame clones alone and lacks a portion of them. The repertoire holds fewer than 200,000 clones, with around three fifths as singletons. This clone was seen a single time. The receptor was isolated from a human donor with alopecia areata. Sequences were derived from CD4+ T cells sorted from blood, sampled at week 0.

DNA of the CDR3: TGCAGCGTGCAGGGCACCCTCACAGATACGCAGTATTTT. This codes for CSVQGTLTDTQYF. The rearrangement joins TRBV29-1 to TRBJ2-3; maybe TRBD1 (5 bases). There are 13 residues in the CDR3. The V gene lost 6 bases and the J gene lost 2 bases, with 12 bases spanning the gap. The V gene's germline CDR1 is SQVTM and CDR2 ANQGSEA.